One and the same sample provided the 17 T cell receptor beta chains below, sequenced in a study of cytomegalovirus exposure and HLA in healthy donors. PCR used 60 Vbeta primers and 13 Jbeta primers. TCRdb's copy holds only in-frame clones and misses some; the assay was immunoSEQ multiplex PCR. The sample records about 120,000 clones, 83% being singletons. What was sequenced was PBMCs. All receptors derive from a middle-aged woman in good health and CMV-seropositive.

The rearrangement uses TRBV9 and TRBJ2-3; 10 bases line up with TRBD2. J lost 4 bases, V lost 2 bases, and 4 bases had no gene match. The CDR3 consists of 15 residues. Germline-derived CDR1 and CDR2 are SGDLS and YYNGEE. In DNA, the CDR3 is TGTGCCAGCAGCGTTAGCGGGAGGATGGCAGATACGCAGTATTTT. This sequence encodes CASSVSGRMADTQYF.

The chain uses TRBV6-6 and TRBJ2-5; 7 nucleotides agree with TRBD2. The length of the CDR3 is 14 residues. The J segment lost 5 bases and the V segment lost 2 bases, leaving 5 bases of the junction unmatched. Germline CDR1 MNHNY, CDR2 SVGAGI (reference sequence). Here the CDR3 DNA reads TGTGCCAGCAGTTACCACCTGGGAGGGGAGACCCAGTACTTC. Translation gives CASSYHLGGETQYF.

The V call is TRBV28, the J call TRBJ2-5; perhaps TRBD2 as D (7 bases). The DNA end is a closer match to TRBJ2-7, so the J assignment may be wrong. The CDR3 has 14 residues. Germline loops: CDR1 MDHEN, CDR2 SYDVKM. CDR3 amino acids: CASSWRGGRYEQYF. The CDR3 DNA sequence: TGTGCCAGCAGTTGGAGGGGGGGTAGGTACGAGCAGTACTTC.

This rearrangement joins TRBV4-3 to TRBJ2-1; 11 bases are a match to TRBD2. The V gene end was trimmed by 0 bases and the J gene end by 8 bases; junction bases not matched to a gene: 6. Germline CDR1 reads LGHNA; CDR2 reads YSLEER. This CDR3 is 16 amino acids long. CDR3 bases: TGCGCCAGCAGCCAAGATTTCCTAGCGGGAGGCGATGAGCAGTTCTTC. It translates to CASSQDFLAGGDEQFF.

The chain links TRBV6-1 to TRBJ2-5, with 11 bases identical to TRBD2. The DNA end is more similar to TRBJ2-7, so the J call may be wrong. CDR3 size: 14 residues. The germline gives CDR1 MNHNS, CDR2 SASEGT. DNA of the CDR3: TGTGCCAGCAGCCCCGGACTAGCGGGTTACGAGCAGTACTTC. It specifies CASSPGLAGYEQYF.

The chain is built from TRBV4-1 and TRBJ1-2, with 8 bases that match TRBD1. Germline assignment: CDR1 MGHRA and CDR2 YSYEKL. The J segment lost 3 bases and the V segment lost 4 bases, leaving 4 bases of the junction unmatched. The CDR3 runs to 14 residues. The CDR3 coding sequence is TGCGCCAGCAGCCCAGGGACAGGCTACTATGGCTACACCTTC. Translation: CASSPGTGYYGYTF.

Written as DNA, the CDR3 is TGTGCCAGCAGCGCTAACAGGGAGAACACCATATATTTT. Translation: CASSANRENTIYF. V gene TRBV9 combines with J gene TRBJ1-3, with TRBD1 as a possible D gene (6 bases). The CDR3 consists of 13 residues. Germline V gene sequence: CDR1 SGDLS, CDR2 YYNGEE. V was pared by 3 bases and J by 7 bases, with 11 bases between. Full variable domain (rest looked up from reference TRBV9 and TRBJ1-3): DSGVTQTPKHLITATGQRVTLRCSPRSGDLSVYWYQQSLDQGLQFLIQYYNGEERAKGNILERFSAQQFPDLHSELNLSSLELGDSALYFCASSANRENTIYFGEGSWLTVV.

This sequence joins TRBV7-9 and TRBJ1-6, with 7 nucleotides matching TRBD1. Germline loops: CDR1 SEHNR, CDR2 FQNEAQ (reference sequence). The CDR3 has 17 residues. V was clipped by 5 bases and J by 9 bases; unmatched bases: 16. The CDR3 coding sequence is TGTGCCAGCAGCACACGAACAGGGGAATCGACTAGTTCACCCCTCCACTTT. It translates to CASSTRTGESTSSPLHF.

This clone was found a few times. One junction end disagrees with the germline gene, perhaps due to a read error. This chain joins TRBV7-3 and TRBJ2-7; 8 bases align to TRBD2. CDR3 size: 14 residues. The germline gives CDR1 SGHTA, CDR2 FQGTGA. DNA for the CDR3: TGTGCCAGCAGCTCGATGCCGGGACTAGTTCCTTTCGACTTC. It yields the protein CASSSMPGLVPFDF. The full variable domain, completed using reference TRBV7-3 and TRBJ2-7, is GAGVSQTPSNKVTEKGKYVELRCDPISGHTALYWYRQSLGQGPEFLIYFQGTGAADDSGLPNDRFFAVRPEGSVSTLKIQRTERGDSAVYLCASSSMPGLVPFDFGPGTRLTVT.

The J gene is TRBJ2-2, the V gene TRBV6-5; 7 bases align to TRBD2. The CDR3 is 13 residues long. The trim removed 3 bases at V and 7 bases at J, leaving 2 bases unmatched. CDR1 is MNHEY and CDR2 is SVGAGI in the germline V gene. The CDR3 reads CASSYSSGGELFF. The CDR3, as DNA: TGTGCCAGCAGTTATTCTAGCGGCGGGGAGCTGTTTTTT.

The rearrangement uses TRBV6-4 and TRBJ2-2; TRBD2 matches at 12 bases. V lost 6 bases and J lost 7; bases outside the gene matches: 12. Germline V gene sequence: CDR1 MRHNA, CDR2 SNTAGT. The CDR3 has 17 residues. The CDR3 DNA is TGTGCCAGCAGCCTTAGACTAGCGGGAGACGTGGGCGGGGAGCTGTTTTTT. It is translated as CASSLRLAGDVGGELFF.

The chain links TRBV11-2 to TRBJ2-2; 10 bases align to TRBD2. Germline V lookup: CDR1 SGHAT, CDR2 FQNNGV. The CDR3 consists of 17 residues. The V segment lost 1 base and the J segment 6 bases; nucleotides outside the gene matches: 8. The CDR3 region is CASSLAASGRLAGELFF. CDR3 DNA sequence: TGTGCCAGCAGCTTAGCCGCTAGCGGGAGATTGGCCGGGGAGCTGTTTTTT.

This clone has a handful of counts. The chain combines TRBV5-1 with TRBJ2-7; 12 bases line up with TRBD1. V dropped 3 bases and J dropped 5; count of bases not matched to a gene: 3. The CDR3 length is 14 residues. CDR1 is SGHRS and CDR2 is YFSETQ in the germline V gene. The CDR3 nucleotides are TGCGCCAGCAGCTCCGGGACAGGGGGCAACGAGCAGTACTTC. Translated, it gives CASSSGTGGNEQYF.

This chain uses TRBV27 with TRBJ2-3; 12 bases are a match to TRBD2. Germline V CDR1 and CDR2: MNHEY, SMNVEV (reference sequence). The CDR3 contains 15 residues. The ends lost 7 bases at V and 7 bases at J; junction bases unmatched: 9. The CDR3 loop reads CASNVGLAGYNTQYF. DNA for the CDR3: TGTGCCAGCAACGTGGGACTAGCGGGTTATAATACGCAGTATTTT.

J is TRBJ2-7 and V is TRBV15; TRBD1 aligns across 7 bases. Losses at the gene ends were 4 bases for V and 2 bases for J; bases not matched to a gene: 5. The CDR3 has 14 residues. Germline V gene lookup returns CDR1 LNHNV and CDR2 YYDKDF (reference sequence). CDR3 region: CATSTRTGTYEQYF. As DNA, the CDR3 is TGTGCCACCAGCACCCGGACAGGTACCTACGAGCAGTACTTC. The full variable domain, rest sourced from reference TRBV15 and TRBJ2-7, is DAMVIQNPRYQVTQFGKPVTLSCSQTLNHNVMYWYQQKSSQAPKLLFHYYDKDFNNEADTPDNFQSRRPNTSFCFLDIRSPGLGDTAMYLCATSTRTGTYEQYFGPGTRLTVT.

This clone was recorded a few times. The V gene is TRBV9, the J gene TRBJ2-3; possibly TRBD1 for D (6 bases). The CDR3 totals 15 residues. V shed 2 bases and J shed 0 bases, with 10 bases lying between them. The V gene's germline CDR1 is SGDLS and CDR2 YYNGEE. The DNA for the CDR3 is TGTGCCAGCAGCGTGAGTCAGGGGAGCACAGATACGCAGTATTTT. The encoded protein is CASSVSQGSTDTQYF. Filled out from reference TRBV9 and TRBJ2-3, the complete variable domain reads DSGVTQTPKHLITATGQRVTLRCSPRSGDLSVYWYQQSLDQGLQFLIQYYNGEERAKGNILERFSAQQFPDLHSELNLSSLELGDSALYFCASSVSQGSTDTQYFGPGTRLTVL.

This clone was observed a few times. The rearrangement links TRBV9 to TRBJ2-7; maybe TRBD2 (5 bases). CDR3 length equals 13 residues. V was cut by 4 bases and J by 2 bases, with 10 bases left in between. From germline, CDR1 is SGDLS and CDR2 YYNGEE. In DNA, the CDR3 is TGTGCCAGCAGCCCCGGGGTGGCCTACGAGCAGTACTTC. Protein sequence: CASSPGVAYEQYF.